This TCR beta chain was observed in a study of blood T cell repertoires in COVID-19. About the research overall: Samples representing acute and convalescent COVID-19 were sourced from the United States, Italy and Spain. In each case, the material was cDNA or gDNA derived from T cells, B-cell-depleted T cells, or PBMCs.

Authors' processing steps: Researchers report that nucleated cell counts were estimated from reference gene primer amplification. Data came from immunoSEQ multiplex PCR; TCRdb stores just in-frame clones and leaves some out. V and J calls plus clone size are reproduced from that table; the DNA served to infer D and trimming. The table has fewer than 300,000 clones, approximately 87% seen once. The junction had 6 bases not matched to a gene; V was cut back by 3 bases and J by 1 base. Per germline, CDR1 MNHEY and CDR2 SMNVEV (reference sequence). The CDR3 runs 16 residues. V usage is TRBV27 and J usage is TRBJ1-5; 7 bases fit TRBD1. This sequence was found in a woman between 45 and 60 years old with acute or convalescent COVID-19. Material: peripheral blood. CDR3 DNA sequence: TGTGCCAGCAGTTTCCGGACAGGTGCCAGCAATCAGCCCCAGCATTTT. This translates into CASSFRTGASNQPQHF.